A selection of T cell receptor beta chains follows, all from one sample in a study of OX40 agonist ivuxolimab in advanced cancers. Data came from immunoSEQ multiplex PCR; TCRdb stores just in-frame clones and leaves some out. The table includes roughly 49,000 clones, 88% detected once. The sequenced sample was CD4+ or CD8+ T cells sorted from blood, obtained in a trial of the OX40 agonist ivuxolimab. Source of these receptors: an adult with an advanced solid tumor such as melanoma, head and neck, liver or kidney cancer. Each CDR3 is given with its conserved first and last residue.

TRBV6-5	TRBJ2-1	CASSDGSSYNEQFF
TRBV18	TRBJ2-6	CASSEGQNSGANVLTF
TRBV7-9	TRBJ1-1	CASRSRGERQNAFF
TRBV19	TRBJ2-1	CASSKPPGLLYNEQFF
TRBV2	TRBJ2-7	CASSLGGEQYF
TRBV6-5	TRBJ2-2	CASRGGGRGTGELFF
TRBV27	TRBJ2-2	CASSLGLAGNTGELFF
TRBV18	TRBJ1-4	CASSPRGREKLFF
TRBV5-1	TRBJ2-5	CASSSPVSTGDETQYF
TRBV7-3	TRBJ2-3	CASSSNGGAFSTDTQYF
TRBV5-8	TRBJ1-5	CASSLTLRKSLFPSNQPQHF